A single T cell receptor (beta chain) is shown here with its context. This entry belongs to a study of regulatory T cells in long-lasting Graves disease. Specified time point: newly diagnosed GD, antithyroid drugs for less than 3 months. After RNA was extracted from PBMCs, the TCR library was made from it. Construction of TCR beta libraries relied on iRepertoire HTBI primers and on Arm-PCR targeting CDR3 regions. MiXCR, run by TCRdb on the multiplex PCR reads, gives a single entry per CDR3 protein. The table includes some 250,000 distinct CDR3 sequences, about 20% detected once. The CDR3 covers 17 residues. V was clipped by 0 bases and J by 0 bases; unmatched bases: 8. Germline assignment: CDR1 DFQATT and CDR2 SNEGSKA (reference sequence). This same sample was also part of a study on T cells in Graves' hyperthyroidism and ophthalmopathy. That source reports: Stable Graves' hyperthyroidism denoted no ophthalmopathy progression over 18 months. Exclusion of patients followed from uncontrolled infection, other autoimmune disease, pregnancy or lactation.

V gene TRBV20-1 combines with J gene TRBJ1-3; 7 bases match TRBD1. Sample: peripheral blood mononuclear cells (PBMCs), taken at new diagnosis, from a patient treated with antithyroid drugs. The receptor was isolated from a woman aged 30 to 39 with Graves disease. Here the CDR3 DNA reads TGCAGTGCTAGAGAATCGACAGGGAGAGGCTCTGGAAACACCATATATTTT. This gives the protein CSARESTGRGSGNTIYF.